This TCR beta chain emerged from a study of blood T cells in healthy people across ages. It was with a sample-barcoded 5' primer and a J-beta primer mix that a second PCR of about 7 to 12 cycles was run. TCRdb re-derived calls from the 5' RACE reads in MiXCR, one entry per CDR3 protein. Among around 1,700,000 distinct CDR3 sequences listed, approximately 30% were seen once. This clonotype was recorded many times. The antigen is not known. Germline CDR1 SGHTA, CDR2 FQGNSA. The V segment lost 4 bases and the J segment 4 bases; nucleotides outside the gene matches: 13. CDR3 size: 17 residues. Study-level results: Per million T cells, the diversity of TCR beta decreased roughly linearly as age advanced.

This clonotype was sampled from a woman aged 25 to 39 in good health. The rearrangement uses TRBV7-2 and TRBJ2-7; 10 bases fit TRBD2. Material: blood. This chain's CDR3 is CASSSPAGGLANYEQYF. As DNA, the CDR3 is TGTGCCAGCAGCTCTCCCGCAGGGGGACTAGCGAATTACGAGCAGTACTTC.